Following are 32 T cell receptor beta chains from one sample sequenced in a study of shared clonotypes between healthy human individuals. The assay was immunoSEQ multiplex PCR, and TCRdb's table has in-frame clones only and misses some. This sample has approximately 640,000 clones; 80% to 95% occur once, and the top ten carry 34%. Sequencing input: memory CD8+ T cells from PBMCs. Specified subset: CD45RO+ cells pooled with CCR7-negative TemRA cells. The receptors come from a man in his late teens or twenties in good health. Some clones in this sample may be carry-over from other donors' samples.

The chain carries TRBV15 and TRBJ2-7, with D possibly matching TRBD2 (6 bases). The length of the CDR3 is 18 residues. Trimming shortened V by 0 bases and J by 2 bases, and 20 bases separated the two germline ends. Looked up from germline, CDR1 is LNHNV and CDR2 is YYDKDF (reference sequence). CDR3 bases: TGTGCCACCAGCAGAGATCGGTGGGCTAGCGCCGGAACCTACGAGCAGTACTTC. Protein product: CATSRDRWASAGTYEQYF.

Points on this clone: The sample holds other DNA sequences that translate to the same CDR3. The gene calls are TRBV28 and TRBJ1-1, with no clear D. Germline assignment: CDR1 MDHEN and CDR2 SYDVKM. Deletions cut 3 bases from V and 2 bases from J, with 7 bases between. CDR3 length: 13 residues. The CDR3 coding sequence is TGTGCCAGCAGTTTTCGGGGAAACACTGAAGCTTTCTTT. Residues: CASSFRGNTEAFF.

The chain links TRBV6-5 to TRBJ2-3, with D possibly TRBD2 on 6 matching bases. Trimming left V 5 bases short and J 2 bases short, with 14 bases between. The CDR3 is 15 amino acids. Germline assignment: CDR1 MNHEY and CDR2 SVGAGI. For the CDR3, the DNA is TGTGCCAGCAGTATGTGGAGGGAGTACACAGATACGCAGTATTTT. Protein: CASSMWREYTDTQYF.

This chain connects TRBV27 to TRBJ2-7; the D gene is possibly TRBD1 (5 bases). CDR1 is MNHEY, CDR2 SMNVEV, per germline (reference sequence). Between the trimmed V and J ends, which lost 4 bases and 2 bases, there was a span of 18 bases. The CDR3 consists of 16 residues. The CDR3 DNA reads TGTGCCAGCAGTTCAGACAAACCAAGGGGTCCCTACGAGCAGTACTTC. Its protein is CASSSDKPRGPYEQYF.

The CDR3 DNA follows: TGCAGCGTGCCTGTCGCGGGCGAGCAGTACTTC. Its translation is CSVPVAGEQYF. The chain employs TRBV29-1 and TRBJ2-7; possible D gene TRBD2, 5 bases. The CDR3 is 11 amino acids. V gave up 6 bases and J gave up 6 bases, with 12 bases separating them. Germline lookup yields CDR1 SQVTM and CDR2 ANQGSEA.

This chain uses TRBV30 with TRBJ1-2; D gene uncertain. The CDR3 covers 12 residues. The V end lost 3 bases, the J end lost 7 bases, and 12 bases lay between the germline ends. Germline-derived CDR1 and CDR2 are GTSNPN and SVGIG (reference sequence). The CDR3 loop is CAWRLYIGGYTF. Here the CDR3 DNA reads TGTGCCTGGAGACTGTATATAGGTGGCTACACCTTC. Variable domain in full (rest from reference TRBV30 and TRBJ1-2): SQTIHQWPATLVQPVGSPLSLECTVEGTSNPNLYWYRQAAGRGLQLLFYSVGIGQISSEVPQNLSASRPQDRQFILSSKKLLLSDSGFYLCAWRLYIGGYTFGSGTRLTVV.

The chain links TRBV19 to TRBJ2-1, with 8 bases matching TRBD2. The V segment lost 1 base and the J segment 3 bases; nucleotides outside the gene matches: 5. Germline V gene lookup returns CDR1 LNHDA and CDR2 SQIVND (reference sequence). The CDR3 sequence is 16 residues long. CDR3 in DNA: TGTGCCAGTAGTATAGTACCGGGAGGGGTCTACAATGAGCAGTTCTTC. Translation gives CASSIVPGGVYNEQFF. Complete variable domain (other parts from reference TRBV19 and TRBJ2-1): DGGITQSPKYLFRKEGQNVTLSCEQNLNHDAMYWYRQDPGQGLRLIYYSQIVNDFQKGDIAEGYSVSREKKESFPLTVTSAQKNPTAFYLCASSIVPGGVYNEQFFGPGTRLTVL.

The rearrangement uses TRBV5-1 and TRBJ1-1; D possibly corresponds to TRBD1 (6 bases). The CDR3 has 13 residues. Per the germline V gene, CDR1 is SGHRS and CDR2 is YFSETQ. Trimming took off 4 bases at V and 5 bases at J, with 12 bases between the two ends. In DNA form, the CDR3 reads TGCGCCAGCAGCCCGACAGGTATTACTGAAGCTTTCTTT. The encoded protein is CASSPTGITEAFF.

This sequence joins TRBV5-1 and TRBJ1-1; D gene ambiguous. The V end was cut by 1 base, the J end by 1 base, with 8 bases between. This CDR3 region has 14 residues. Germline lookup yields CDR1 SGHRS and CDR2 YFSETQ. Here the CDR3 DNA reads TGCGCCAGCAGCTTGTCACTTACGAACACTGAAGCTTTCTTT. Amino acids: CASSLSLTNTEAFF.

Only one count was recorded for this clone. The chain uses TRBV5-1 and TRBJ2-5, with D possibly being TRBD2 (5 bases). The CDR3 is 15 amino acids. From germline, CDR1 is SGHRS and CDR2 YFSETQ. V was pared by 0 bases and J by 5 bases, with 14 bases between. CDR3 coding DNA: TGCGCCAGCAGCTTGGCCGGGGTTATGGGGGAGACCCAGTACTTC. Its protein is CASSLAGVMGETQYF.

The chain recombines TRBV2 with TRBJ2-7, with a weak D call TRBD1 (6 bases). The CDR3 has 13 amino acids. Germline V gene sequence: CDR1 SNHLY, CDR2 FYNNEI. V was clipped by 4 bases and J by 4 bases, with 11 bases between them. As DNA, the CDR3 is TGTGCCAGCAGTGGAAGGGGGATTTACGAGCAGTACTTC. This translates into CASSGRGIYEQYF.

This chain connects TRBV7-9 to TRBJ1-1; no clear D. The germline V gene encodes CDR1 SEHNR and CDR2 FQNEAQ (reference sequence). Trimming took off 5 bases at V and 3 bases at J, with 7 bases between the two ends. The CDR3 extends over 12 amino acids. The chain's CDR3 is CASSPPHTEAFF. The DNA for the CDR3 is TGTGCCAGCAGCCCCCCCCACACTGAAGCTTTCTTT.

This chain connects TRBV28 to TRBJ1-2, with D unresolved. V shed 3 bases and J shed 5 bases, with 13 bases lying between them. The length of the CDR3 is 14 residues. Germline-derived CDR1 and CDR2 are MDHEN and SYDVKM. CDR3 nucleotides: TGTGCCAGCAGTTTTCCCGACCAGAAGTATGGCTACACCTTC. It specifies CASSFPDQKYGYTF.

CDR3 bases: TGTGCCAGTAGTTCCGTCGGGGACGGCCGCATCTATGGCTACACCTTC. This sequence encodes CASSSVGDGRIYGYTF. V and J are TRBV19 and TRBJ1-2; possibly TRBD1 for D (5 bases). Germline V gene sequence: CDR1 LNHDA, CDR2 SQIVND (reference sequence). The CDR3 length is 16 residues. Trimming took 5 bases from V and 4 from J, leaving 20 bases between them. The complete variable domain, with remaining parts taken from reference TRBV19 and TRBJ1-2, reads DGGITQSPKYLFRKEGQNVTLSCEQNLNHDAMYWYRQDPGQGLRLIYYSQIVNDFQKGDIAEGYSVSREKKESFPLTVTSAQKNPTAFYLCASSSVGDGRIYGYTFGSGTRLTVV.

The rearrangement links TRBV6-4 to TRBJ2-7, with D perhaps matching TRBD2 (6 bases). V dropped 5 bases and J dropped 3 bases, with 17 bases sitting between them. The CDR3 is 15 amino acids. Looked up from germline, CDR1 is MRHNA and CDR2 is SNTAGT. CDR3 bases: TGTGCCAGCAGTCGCCCTTCTAACGGGGGCTACGAGCAGTACTTC. It encodes CASSRPSNGGYEQYF.

The chain carries TRBV27 and TRBJ2-7; D tentatively fits TRBD1 or TRBD2 (5 bases each). This CDR3 is 12 amino acids long. Germline V gene data show CDR1 as MNHEY and CDR2 as SMNVEV (reference sequence). Trimming stripped 8 bases from V and 2 bases from J, with 10 bases between. The CDR3 bases are TGTGCCAGCCGGGACGGACCCTACGAGCAGTACTTC. This sequence encodes CASRDGPYEQYF.

This clone was counted a single time. V is TRBV19 and J is TRBJ2-7, with 8 positions matching TRBD1. The junction had 6 bases not matched to a gene; V was cut back by 3 bases and J by 2 bases. CDR1 is LNHDA, CDR2 SQIVND, per germline (reference sequence). The CDR3 totals 15 residues. CDR3 sequence (DNA): TGTGCCAGTAGTATTGATGCGGGACAGGCCTACGAGCAGTACTTC. Translated, it gives CASSIDAGQAYEQYF.

The chain employs TRBV27 and TRBJ2-7; 15 nucleotides align to TRBD2. Trimming took 5 bases from V and 1 from J; bases not matched to a gene: 3. Looked up from germline, CDR1 is MNHEY and CDR2 is SMNVEV (reference sequence). There are 16 residues in the CDR3. The CDR3 region is CASSGLAGGQSYEQYF. The CDR3 DNA is TGTGCCAGCAGTGGACTAGCGGGAGGGCAGTCCTACGAGCAGTACTTC.

The V gene is TRBV27, the J gene TRBJ2-1, with D hard to call. Between the trimmed V and J ends, which lost 1 base and 5 bases, there was a span of 9 bases. Germline CDR1 and CDR2: MNHEY and SMNVEV (reference sequence). CDR3 length equals 14 residues. The CDR3 DNA reads as TGTGCCAGCAGTTTATTGGGCCAGAACAATGAGCAGTTCTTC. This encodes CASSLLGQNNEQFF.

The chain couples TRBV7-9 to TRBJ2-3; TRBD1 matches 8 bases. The CDR3 runs to 15 residues. Trimming cost V 5 bases and J 4 bases; bases outside gene matches: 8. Germline V gives CDR1 SEHNR, CDR2 FQNEAQ (reference sequence). The CDR3: CASSIRDRWADTQYF. The CDR3 bases are TGTGCCAGCAGCATTCGGGACAGGTGGGCAGATACGCAGTATTTT.

The chain links TRBV27 to TRBJ1-5; no clear D gene. The V end lost 8 bases, the J end lost 2 bases, and 16 bases lay between the germline ends. CDR3 size: 15 residues. Germline CDR1 and CDR2: MNHEY and SMNVEV (reference sequence). CDR3 amino acids: CASREASGGNQPQHF. CDR3 DNA sequence: TGTGCCAGCCGTGAGGCGTCGGGAGGCAATCAGCCCCAGCATTTT.

The chain has TRBV30 and TRBJ1-2, with 8 bases aligning to TRBD1. Germline loops: CDR1 GTSNPN, CDR2 SVGIG (reference sequence). The CDR3 length is 12 residues. J gave up 6 bases and V 6 bases, and 6 bases lay outside the gene matches. The CDR3 loop reads CACRGDRNGYTF. The CDR3 DNA follows: TGTGCCTGCCGGGGGGACAGGAATGGCTACACCTTC. The full variable domain, rest sourced from reference TRBV30 and TRBJ1-2, is SQTIHQWPATLVQPVGSPLSLECTVEGTSNPNLYWYRQAAGRGLQLLFYSVGIGQISSEVPQNLSASRPQDRQFILSSKKLLLSDSGFYLCACRGDRNGYTFGSGTRLTVV.

The count of this clone is one. V is TRBV7-9 and J is TRBJ1-2; unclear D gene. The length of the CDR3 is 11 residues. Germline lookup yields CDR1 SEHNR and CDR2 FQNEAQ (reference sequence). Here the CDR3 reads CVIKSLYGYTF. The DNA of the CDR3 is TGTGTGATTAAGAGCTTGTATGGCTACACCTTC.

This clone was detected once. The CDR3 reads CASSQRGPSYEQYF. The CDR3 region has the DNA TGTGCCAGCAGCCAAAGGGGACCCTCCTACGAGCAGTACTTC. The chain has TRBV14 and TRBJ2-7; D assignment may be TRBD1 or TRBD2 (5 bases each). V lost 2 bases and J lost 0, with 8 bases in between. CDR3 length: 14 residues. Germline loops: CDR1 SGHDN, CDR2 FVKESK.

The chain links TRBV28 to TRBJ1-5; 9 positions agree with TRBD1. The germline CDR1 and CDR2 sequences are MDHEN and SYDVKM. V was pared by 4 bases and J by 7 bases, with 8 bases of the junction left unmatched. The CDR3 is 15 residues long. CDR3 nucleotide sequence: TGTGCCAGCAGTTCCCGACGACAGGGGGGACAGCCCCAGCATTTT. Protein: CASSSRRQGGQPQHF.

The chain joins TRBV9 to TRBJ2-3, with 7 bases that match TRBD1. With 0 bases clipped from V and 0 bases from J, the junction kept 1 base outside the gene matches. This CDR3 comprises 15 residues. Germline V gene lookup returns CDR1 SGDLS and CDR2 YYNGEE. The CDR3, as DNA: TGTGCCAGCAGCGTAGTGGGACAGAGCACAGATACGCAGTATTTT. Translated: CASSVVGQSTDTQYF.

The V and J genes are TRBV28 and TRBJ2-7; D possibly corresponds to TRBD1 (5 bases). CDR1 MDHEN and CDR2 SYDVKM come from the germline V gene. The CDR3 contains 14 residues. V was cut by 6 bases and J by 7 bases, with 19 bases left in between. The chain's CDR3 is CASSRSRAGWEQYF. The CDR3 nucleotides are TGTGCCAGCAGCCGCAGCCGGGCAGGGTGGGAGCAGTACTTC.

This chain joins TRBV19 and TRBJ1-2; D gene unclear. Germline V CDR1 and CDR2: LNHDA, SQIVND (reference sequence). The CDR3 consists of 14 residues. Trimming cost V 5 bases and J 3 bases, with 13 bases left between them. The CDR3 DNA reads TGTGCCAGTAGTTTCGGCGGCGCGGACTATGGCTACACCTTC. Translation: CASSFGGADYGYTF.

This clone has only a few counts. The DNA of the CDR3 is TGTGCCAGCAGCCAGGCAGACAGGGGCAACAACTATGGCTACACCTTC. Its translation is CASSQADRGNNYGYTF. The chain combines TRBV4-2 with TRBJ1-2; 8 nucleotides line up with TRBD1. The CDR3 runs 16 residues. Germline V gene data show CDR1 as LGHNA and CDR2 as YNFKEQ. Trimming removed 3 bases from V and 2 bases from J; junction bases left unmatched: 8.

The rearrangement joins TRBV5-4 to TRBJ2-5, with TRBD2 identical over 7 bases. This CDR3 region has 15 residues. Trimming took 7 bases from V and 5 from J; bases not matched to a gene: 14. CDR1 and CDR2 from the germline V gene are SGHNT and YYREEE (reference sequence). In DNA, the CDR3 is TGTGCCAGCTCGTCTTTGGGGGAGGGCCCGGAGACCCAGTACTTC. Protein sequence: CASSSLGEGPETQYF.

This rearrangement joins TRBV7-2 to TRBJ1-5, with no clear D. V gave up 1 base and J gave up 0 bases, with 10 bases separating them. The CDR3 length is 16 residues. The germline gives CDR1 SGHTA, CDR2 FQGNSA. The CDR3 here is CASSLGPIYSNQPQHF. The CDR3 DNA sequence: TGTGCCAGCAGCTTAGGTCCCATTTATAGCAATCAGCCCCAGCATTTT.

This chain connects TRBV28 to TRBJ1-2, with 7 bases aligning to TRBD1. J was trimmed by 4 bases and V by 2 bases; bases with no gene match: 7. Looked up from germline, CDR1 is MDHEN and CDR2 is SYDVKM. This CDR3 contains 15 residues. The chain's CDR3 is CASSLATGTVYGYTF. Here the CDR3 DNA reads TGTGCCAGCAGTTTAGCTACCGGGACAGTCTATGGCTACACCTTC.